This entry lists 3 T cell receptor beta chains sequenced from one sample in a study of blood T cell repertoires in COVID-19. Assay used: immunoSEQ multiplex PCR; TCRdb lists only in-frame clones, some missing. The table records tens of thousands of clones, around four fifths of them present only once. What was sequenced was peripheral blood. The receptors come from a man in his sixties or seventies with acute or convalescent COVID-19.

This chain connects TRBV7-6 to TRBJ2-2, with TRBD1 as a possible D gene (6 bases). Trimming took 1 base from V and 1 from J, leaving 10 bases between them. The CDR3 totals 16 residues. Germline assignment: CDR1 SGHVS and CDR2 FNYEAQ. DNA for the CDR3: TGTGCCAGCAGCTTAGGAACAGGGAGGAACACCGGGGAGCTGTTTTTT. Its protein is CASSLGTGRNTGELFF.

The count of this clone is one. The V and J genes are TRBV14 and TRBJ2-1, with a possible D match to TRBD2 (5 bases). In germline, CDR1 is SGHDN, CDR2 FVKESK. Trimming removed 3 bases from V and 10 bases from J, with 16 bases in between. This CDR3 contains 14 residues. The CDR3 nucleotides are TGTGCCAGCAGCCAGGTTTTAGGCGGGCGAGAGCAGTTCTTC. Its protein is CASSQVLGGREQFF.

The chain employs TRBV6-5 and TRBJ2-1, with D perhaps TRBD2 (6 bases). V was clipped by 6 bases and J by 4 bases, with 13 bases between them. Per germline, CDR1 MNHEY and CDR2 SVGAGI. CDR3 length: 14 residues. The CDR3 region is CASSGGVGYNEQFF. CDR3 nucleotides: TGTGCCAGCAGCGGAGGGGTAGGATACAATGAGCAGTTCTTC.